This TCR beta chain was profiled in a study of T-cell memory formation after mild COVID-19. Findings and caveats of the study: Pre-infection memory contained some responding clones, which suggested that cross-reactive memory had joined.

TCRdb called the 5' RACE reads again in MiXCR, with one record for every CDR3 protein. The sample carries around 510,000 distinct CDR3 sequences, roughly 22% recorded once. A few counts support this clonotype. Its specificity is not known. V lost 4 bases to trimming and J lost 3 bases, with 18 bases between them. The CDR3 length is 16 residues. Germline V CDR1 and CDR2: MGHRA, YSYEKL. The chain has TRBV4-1 and TRBJ1-2; D unclear. The sequenced sample was PBMCs or a T cell subset sorted from them (not recorded which). The origin of this receptor is an adult woman who had mild COVID-19 (a few samples of this study predate the infection). Cell type and time point are not known. Here the CDR3 DNA reads TGCGCCAGCAGCCTCGTGGAGGAGCCGGCCCACTATGGCTACACCTTC. This encodes CASSLVEEPAHYGYTF.